This record covers a single T cell receptor (beta chain). The antigen remains undetermined. The sample originates from a study of cytomegalovirus exposure and HLA in healthy donors. For the study at large: The 120 validation repertoires, a later analysis reported, used the same platform as the 700 or so repertoires from the first cohort. General study results and limits: In vitro data verified a few CMV-associated chains as specific for CMV antigens. The classifier reportedly diagnosed cytomegalovirus status with high sensitivity and specificity. The study listed about 150 cytomegalovirus-associated TCR beta chains.

Assay used: immunoSEQ multiplex PCR; TCRdb lists only in-frame clones, some missing. The repertoire holds approximately 60,000 clones, with approximately 95% as singletons. CDR3 length: 14 amino acids. Germline V lookup: CDR1 SGDLS, CDR2 YYNGEE. Trimming took off 4 bases at V and 6 bases at J, with 15 bases between the two ends. V and J are TRBV9 and TRBJ2-3; no clear D gene. The receptor was isolated from a woman aged 18 to 35 in good health and CMV-seropositive. Sequenced: PBMCs. The CDR3 sequence: CASSPNGYEDTQYF. The CDR3, as DNA: TGTGCCAGCAGCCCCAACGGTTATGAGGATACGCAGTATTTT.